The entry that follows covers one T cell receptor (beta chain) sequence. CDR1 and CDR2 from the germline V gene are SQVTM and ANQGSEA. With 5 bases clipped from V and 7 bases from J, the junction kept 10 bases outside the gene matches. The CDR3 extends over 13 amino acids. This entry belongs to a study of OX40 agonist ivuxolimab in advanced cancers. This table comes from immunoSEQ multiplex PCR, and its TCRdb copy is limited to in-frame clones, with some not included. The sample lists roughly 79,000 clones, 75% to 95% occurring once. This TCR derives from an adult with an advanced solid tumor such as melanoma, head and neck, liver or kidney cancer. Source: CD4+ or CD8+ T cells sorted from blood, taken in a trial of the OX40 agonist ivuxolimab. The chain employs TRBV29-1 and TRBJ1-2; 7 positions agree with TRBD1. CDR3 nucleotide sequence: TGCAGCGTTCCCTTCGACAGGGTGGGTGGCTACACCTTC. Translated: CSVPFDRVGGYTF.